This T cell receptor (beta chain) was identified in a study of CD8 T cells in ankylosing spondylitis. Findings and limits, study-wide: Reports say disease-linked clones showed up significantly more in matched ankylosing spondylitis synovial fluid. Characteristic, it appeared, of ankylosing spondylitis blood was a TCR beta motif of eight or nine highly homologous variants. Peripheral blood samples showed relatively rare disease-linked clones, and these clones were CD8+. In reactive arthritis synovial fluid and blood, some motif variants had been reported before.

This CDR3 has 12 residues. V lost 2 bases and J lost 10, with 9 bases in between. Germline V lookup: CDR1 MNHNY, CDR2 SVGAGI (reference sequence). As for this clonotype: What it recognizes is unknown.

Generation of TCR beta libraries employed quantitative 5'-RACE incorporating molecular barcodes. TCRdb processed the 5' RACE reads anew with MiXCR; each CDR3 protein has one entry. The repertoire holds about 540,000 distinct CDR3 sequences, with about 13% as singletons. V is TRBV6-6 and J is TRBJ2-1; D might be TRBD2 (6 bases). The TCR was taken from a male donor with ankylosing spondylitis. The source material was blood, either unsorted or a sorted T cell fraction (not recorded which). For the CDR3, the DNA is TGTGCCAGCAGTTACGGGAGGCGGGAGCAGTTCTTC. This translates into CASSYGRREQFF.